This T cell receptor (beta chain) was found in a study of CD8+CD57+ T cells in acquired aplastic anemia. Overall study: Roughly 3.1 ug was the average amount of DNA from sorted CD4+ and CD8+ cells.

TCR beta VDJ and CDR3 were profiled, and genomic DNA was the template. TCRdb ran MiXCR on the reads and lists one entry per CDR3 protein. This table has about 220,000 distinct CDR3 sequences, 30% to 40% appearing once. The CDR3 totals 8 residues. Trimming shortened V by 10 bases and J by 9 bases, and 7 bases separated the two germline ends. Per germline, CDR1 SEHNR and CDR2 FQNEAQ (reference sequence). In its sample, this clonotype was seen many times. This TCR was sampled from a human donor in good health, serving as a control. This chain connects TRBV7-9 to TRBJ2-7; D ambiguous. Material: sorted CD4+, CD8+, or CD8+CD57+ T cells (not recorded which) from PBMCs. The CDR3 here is CATTPQYF. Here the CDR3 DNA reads TGTGCCACCACCCCGCAGTACTTC.